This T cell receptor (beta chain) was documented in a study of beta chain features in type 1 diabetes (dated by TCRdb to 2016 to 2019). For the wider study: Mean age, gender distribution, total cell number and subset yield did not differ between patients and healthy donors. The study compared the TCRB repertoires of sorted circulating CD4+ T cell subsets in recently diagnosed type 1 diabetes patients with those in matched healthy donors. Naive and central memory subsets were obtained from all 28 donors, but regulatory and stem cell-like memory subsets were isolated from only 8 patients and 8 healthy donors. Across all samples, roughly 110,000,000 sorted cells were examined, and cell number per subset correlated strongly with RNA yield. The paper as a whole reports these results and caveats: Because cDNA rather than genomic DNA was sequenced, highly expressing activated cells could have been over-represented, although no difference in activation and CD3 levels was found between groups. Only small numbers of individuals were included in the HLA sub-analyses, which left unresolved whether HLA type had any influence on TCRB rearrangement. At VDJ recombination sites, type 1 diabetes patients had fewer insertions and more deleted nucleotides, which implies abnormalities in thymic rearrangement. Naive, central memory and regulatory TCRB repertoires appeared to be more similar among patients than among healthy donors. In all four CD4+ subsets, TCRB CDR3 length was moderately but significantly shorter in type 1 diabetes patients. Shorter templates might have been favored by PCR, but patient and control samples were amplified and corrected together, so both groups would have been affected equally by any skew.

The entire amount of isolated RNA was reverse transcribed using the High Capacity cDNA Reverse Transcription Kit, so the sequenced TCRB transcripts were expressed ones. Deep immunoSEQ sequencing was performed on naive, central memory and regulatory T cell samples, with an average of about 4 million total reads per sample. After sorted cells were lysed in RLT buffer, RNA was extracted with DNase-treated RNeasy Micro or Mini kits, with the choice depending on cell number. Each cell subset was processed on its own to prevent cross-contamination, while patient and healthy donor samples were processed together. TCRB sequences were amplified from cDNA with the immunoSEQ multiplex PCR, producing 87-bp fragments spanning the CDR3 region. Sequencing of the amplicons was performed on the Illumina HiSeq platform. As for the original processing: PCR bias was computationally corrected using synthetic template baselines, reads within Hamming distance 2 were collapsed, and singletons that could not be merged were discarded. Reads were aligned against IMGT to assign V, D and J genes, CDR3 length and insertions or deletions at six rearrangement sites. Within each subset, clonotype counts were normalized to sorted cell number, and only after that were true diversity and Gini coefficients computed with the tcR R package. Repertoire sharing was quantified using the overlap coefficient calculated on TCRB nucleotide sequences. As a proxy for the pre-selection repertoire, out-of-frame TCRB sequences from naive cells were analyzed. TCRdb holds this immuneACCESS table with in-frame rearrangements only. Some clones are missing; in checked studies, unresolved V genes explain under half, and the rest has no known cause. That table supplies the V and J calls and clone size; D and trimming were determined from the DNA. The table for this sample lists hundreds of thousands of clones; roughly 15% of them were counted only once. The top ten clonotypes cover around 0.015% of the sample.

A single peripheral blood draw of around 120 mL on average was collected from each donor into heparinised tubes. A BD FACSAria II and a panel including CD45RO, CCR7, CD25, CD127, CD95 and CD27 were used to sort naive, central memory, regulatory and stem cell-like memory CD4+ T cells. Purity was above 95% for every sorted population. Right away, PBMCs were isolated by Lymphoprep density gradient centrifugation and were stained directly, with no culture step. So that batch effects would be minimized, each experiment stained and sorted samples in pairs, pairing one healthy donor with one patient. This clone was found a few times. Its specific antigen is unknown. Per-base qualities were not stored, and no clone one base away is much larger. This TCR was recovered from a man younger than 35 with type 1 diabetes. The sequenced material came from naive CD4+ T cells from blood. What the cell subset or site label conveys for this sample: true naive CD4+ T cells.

The CDR3 in this case is CATSSKTKTVETQYF. The base sequence is TGTGCCACCAGCAGCAAGACTAAGACTGTAGAGACCCAGTACTTC. The V and J genes are TRBV15 and TRBJ2-5; the D segment could be TRBD2, given 5 matching bases. The CDR3 measures 15 amino acids from cysteine to phenylalanine. The CDR3 DNA has 45 bases and is translated from base 1. CDR1 is given as LNHNV and CDR2 as YYDKDF, both from the germline V gene (reference sequence). Between the V and J ends, shortened by 3 bases and 4 bases respectively, the junction contains 15 bases.